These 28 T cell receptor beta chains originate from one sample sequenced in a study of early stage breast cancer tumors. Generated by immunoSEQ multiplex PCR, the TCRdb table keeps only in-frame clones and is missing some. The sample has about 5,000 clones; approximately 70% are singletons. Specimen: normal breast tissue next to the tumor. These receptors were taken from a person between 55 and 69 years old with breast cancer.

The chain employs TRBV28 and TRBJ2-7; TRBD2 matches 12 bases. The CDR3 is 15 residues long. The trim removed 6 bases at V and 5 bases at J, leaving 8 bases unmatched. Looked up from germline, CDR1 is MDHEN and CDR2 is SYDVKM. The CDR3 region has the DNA TGTGCCAGCAGGCTACCTCTAGCGGGGGGGAACGAGCAGTACTTC. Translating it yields CASRLPLAGGNEQYF.

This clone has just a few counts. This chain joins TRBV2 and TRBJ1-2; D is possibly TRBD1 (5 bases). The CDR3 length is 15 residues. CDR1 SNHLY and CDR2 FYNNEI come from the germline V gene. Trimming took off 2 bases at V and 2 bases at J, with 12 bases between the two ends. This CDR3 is CASSESGWANYGYTF. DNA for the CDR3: TGTGCCAGCAGTGAATCAGGGTGGGCGAACTATGGCTACACCTTC. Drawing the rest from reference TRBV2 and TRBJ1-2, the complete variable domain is EPEVTQTPSHQVTQMGQEVILRCVPISNHLYFYWYRQILGQKVEFLVSFYNNEISEKSEIFDDQFSVERPDGSNFTLKIRSTKLEDSAMYFCASSESGWANYGYTFGSGTRLTVV.

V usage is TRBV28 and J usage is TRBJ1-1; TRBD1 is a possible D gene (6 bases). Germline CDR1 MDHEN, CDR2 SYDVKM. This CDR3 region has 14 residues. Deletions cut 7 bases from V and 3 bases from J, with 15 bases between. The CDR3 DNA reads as TGTGCCAGCACTACTACAGGGTTCTACACTGAAGCTTTCTTT. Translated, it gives CASTTTGFYTEAFF. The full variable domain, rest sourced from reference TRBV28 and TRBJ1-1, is DVKVTQSSRYLVKRTGEKVFLECVQDMDHENMFWYRQDPGLGLRLIYFSYDVKMKEKGDIPEGYSVSREKKERFSLILESASTNQTSMYLCASTTTGFYTEAFFGQGTRLTVV.

The CDR3 loop reads CAISESQDDSNQPQHF. DNA for the CDR3: TGTGCCATCAGTGAGTCCCAGGATGATAGCAATCAGCCCCAGCATTTT. This chain links TRBV10-3 with TRBJ1-5; D not certain. The V gene's germline CDR1 is ENHRY and CDR2 SYGVKD. With 0 bases removed from V and 0 bases from J, the gap between germline ends came to 9 bases. The CDR3 length is 16 residues.

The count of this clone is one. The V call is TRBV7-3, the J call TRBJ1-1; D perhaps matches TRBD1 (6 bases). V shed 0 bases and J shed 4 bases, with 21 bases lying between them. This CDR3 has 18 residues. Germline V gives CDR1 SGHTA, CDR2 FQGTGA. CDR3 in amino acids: CASSLTGGPPGRSTEAFF. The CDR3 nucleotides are TGTGCCAGCAGCTTAACGGGGGGGCCCCCCGGGAGGTCCACTGAAGCTTTCTTT. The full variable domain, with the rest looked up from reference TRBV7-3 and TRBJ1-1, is GAGVSQTPSNKVTEKGKYVELRCDPISGHTALYWYRQSLGQGPEFLIYFQGTGAADDSGLPNDRFFAVRPEGSVSTLKIQRTERGDSAVYLCASSLTGGPPGRSTEAFFGQGTRLTVV.

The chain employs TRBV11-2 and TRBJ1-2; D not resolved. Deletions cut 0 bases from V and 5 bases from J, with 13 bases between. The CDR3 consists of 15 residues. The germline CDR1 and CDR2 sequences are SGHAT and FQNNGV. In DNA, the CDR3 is TGTGCCAGCAGCTTAGATACCCACTCCGGGTATGGCTACACCTTC. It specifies CASSLDTHSGYGYTF.

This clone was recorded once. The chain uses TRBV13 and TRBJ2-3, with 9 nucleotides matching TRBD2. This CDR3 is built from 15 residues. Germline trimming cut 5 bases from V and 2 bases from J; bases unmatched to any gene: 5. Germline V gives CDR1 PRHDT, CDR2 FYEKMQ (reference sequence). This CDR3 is CASSPRTSATDTQYF. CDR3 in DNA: TGTGCCAGCAGCCCCCGGACTAGCGCCACAGATACGCAGTATTTT.

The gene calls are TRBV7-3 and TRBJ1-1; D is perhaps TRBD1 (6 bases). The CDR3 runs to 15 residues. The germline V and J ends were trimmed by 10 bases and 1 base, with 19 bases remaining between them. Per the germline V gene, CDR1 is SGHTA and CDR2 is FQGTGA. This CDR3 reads CATSLGAGANTEAFF. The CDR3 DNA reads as TGTGCCACCTCTTTGGGCGCGGGGGCGAACACTGAAGCTTTCTTT.

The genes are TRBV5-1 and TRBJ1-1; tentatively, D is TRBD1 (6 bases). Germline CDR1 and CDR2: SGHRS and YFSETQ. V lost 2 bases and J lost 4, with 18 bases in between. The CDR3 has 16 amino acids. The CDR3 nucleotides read TGCGCCAGCAGCTTAATACAGGGAGATGTCGCCACTGAAGCTTTCTTT. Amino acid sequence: CASSLIQGDVATEAFF.

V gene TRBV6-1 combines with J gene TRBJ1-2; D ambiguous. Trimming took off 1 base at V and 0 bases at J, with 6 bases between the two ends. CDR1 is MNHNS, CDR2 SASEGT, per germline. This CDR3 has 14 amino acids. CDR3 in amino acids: CASSEVTSNYGYTF. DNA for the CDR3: TGTGCCAGCAGTGAAGTCACATCTAACTATGGCTACACCTTC.

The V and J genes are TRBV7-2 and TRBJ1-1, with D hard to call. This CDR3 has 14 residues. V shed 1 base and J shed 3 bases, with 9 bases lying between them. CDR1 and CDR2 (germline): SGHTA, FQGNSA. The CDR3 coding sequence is TGTGCCAGCAGCTTAGTTCAGTCATACACTGAAGCTTTCTTT. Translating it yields CASSLVQSYTEAFF.

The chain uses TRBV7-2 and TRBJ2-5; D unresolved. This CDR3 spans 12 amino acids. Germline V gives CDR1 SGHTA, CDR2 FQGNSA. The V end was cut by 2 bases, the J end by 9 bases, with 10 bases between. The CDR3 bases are TGTGCCAGCAGCTTACAACCCGCCCCCCAGTACTTC. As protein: CASSLQPAPQYF. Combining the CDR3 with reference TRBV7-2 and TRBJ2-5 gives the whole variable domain GAGVSQSPSNKVTEKGKDVELRCDPISGHTALYWYRQSLGQGLEFLIYFQGNSAPDKSGLPSDRFSAERTGGSVSTLTIQRTQQEDSAVYLCASSLQPAPQYFGPGTRLLVL.

DNA of the CDR3: TGTGCCAGCAGCTTAGATCTGGCAGGCGGTGAAAAACTGTTTTTT. Translating gives CASSLDLAGGEKLFF. The chain has TRBV11-2 and TRBJ1-4; no clear D. Trimming left V 0 bases short and J 7 bases short, with 12 bases between. This CDR3 contains 15 residues. Germline assignment: CDR1 SGHAT and CDR2 FQNNGV.

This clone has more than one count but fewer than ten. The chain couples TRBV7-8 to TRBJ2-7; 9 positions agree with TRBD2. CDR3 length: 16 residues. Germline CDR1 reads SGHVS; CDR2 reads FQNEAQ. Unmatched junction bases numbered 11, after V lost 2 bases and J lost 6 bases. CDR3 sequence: CASSLRLAGMAVEQYF. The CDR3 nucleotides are TGTGCCAGCAGCTTACGGCTAGCGGGAATGGCGGTCGAGCAGTACTTC.

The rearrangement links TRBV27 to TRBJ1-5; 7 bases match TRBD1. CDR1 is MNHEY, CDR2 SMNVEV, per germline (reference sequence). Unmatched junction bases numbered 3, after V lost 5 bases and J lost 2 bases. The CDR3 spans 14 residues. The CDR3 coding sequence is TGTGCCAGCAGTGAGGGGGCCCGCAATCAGCCCCAGCATTTT. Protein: CASSEGARNQPQHF.

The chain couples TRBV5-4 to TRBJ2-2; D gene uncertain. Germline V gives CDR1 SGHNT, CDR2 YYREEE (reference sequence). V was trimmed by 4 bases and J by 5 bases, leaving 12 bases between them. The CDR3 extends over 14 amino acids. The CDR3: CASSPQMETGELFF. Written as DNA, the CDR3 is TGTGCCAGCAGCCCTCAAATGGAGACCGGGGAGCTGTTTTTT. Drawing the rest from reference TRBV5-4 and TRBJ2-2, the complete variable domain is ETGVTQSPTHLIKTRGQQVTLRCSSQSGHNTVSWYQQALGQGPQFIFQYYREEENGRGNFPPRFSGLQFPNYSSELNVNALELDDSALYLCASSPQMETGELFFGEGSRLTVL.

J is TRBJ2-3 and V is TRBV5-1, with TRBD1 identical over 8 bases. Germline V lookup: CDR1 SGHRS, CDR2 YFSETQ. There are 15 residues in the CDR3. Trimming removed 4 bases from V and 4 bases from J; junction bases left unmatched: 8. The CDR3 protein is CASSPIGTGADTQYF. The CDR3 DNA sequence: TGCGCCAGCAGCCCCATTGGGACAGGCGCAGATACGCAGTATTTT.

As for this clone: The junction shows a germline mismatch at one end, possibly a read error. The CDR3 reads CVINKGGRDGYTF. The CDR3 DNA reads as TGTGTCATCAATAAGGGTGGAAGGGATGGCTACACCTTC. The V and J genes are TRBV10-3 and TRBJ1-2; D not resolved. The CDR3 sequence is 13 residues long. Germline loops: CDR1 ENHRY, CDR2 SYGVKD.

This chain's CDR3 is CASSVQGRNEQYF. In DNA, the CDR3 is TGTGCCAGCAGTGTGCAGGGAAGGAACGAGCAGTACTTC. The gene calls are TRBV2 and TRBJ2-7; tentative D call: TRBD1 (5 bases). V lost 4 bases and J lost 5, with 12 bases in between. The CDR3 spans 13 residues. CDR1 and CDR2 (germline): SNHLY, FYNNEI.

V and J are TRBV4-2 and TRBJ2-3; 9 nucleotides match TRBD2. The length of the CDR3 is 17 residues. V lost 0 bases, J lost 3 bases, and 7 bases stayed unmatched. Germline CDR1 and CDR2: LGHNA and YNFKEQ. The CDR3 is CASSQEWAGGPTDTQYF. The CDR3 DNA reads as TGTGCCAGCAGCCAAGAATGGGCGGGGGGGCCTACAGATACGCAGTATTTT.

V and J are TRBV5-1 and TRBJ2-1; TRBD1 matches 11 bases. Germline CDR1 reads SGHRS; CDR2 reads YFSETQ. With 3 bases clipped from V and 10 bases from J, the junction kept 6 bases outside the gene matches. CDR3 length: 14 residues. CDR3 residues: CASSWGTGGEEQFF. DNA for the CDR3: TGCGCCAGCAGCTGGGGGACAGGGGGAGAAGAGCAGTTCTTC.

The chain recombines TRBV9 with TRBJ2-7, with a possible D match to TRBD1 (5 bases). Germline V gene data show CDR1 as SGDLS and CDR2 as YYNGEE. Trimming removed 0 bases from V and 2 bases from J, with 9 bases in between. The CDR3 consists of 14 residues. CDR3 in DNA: TGTGCCAGCAGCGTAGCAGGGAATACCTACGAGCAGTACTTC. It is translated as CASSVAGNTYEQYF.

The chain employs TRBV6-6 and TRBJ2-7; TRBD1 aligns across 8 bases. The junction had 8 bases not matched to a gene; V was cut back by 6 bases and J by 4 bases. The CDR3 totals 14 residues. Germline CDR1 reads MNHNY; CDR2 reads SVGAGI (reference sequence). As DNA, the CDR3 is TGTGCCAGCAGGATCTCAGGGGGCCAGTACGAGCAGTACTTC. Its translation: CASRISGGQYEQYF.

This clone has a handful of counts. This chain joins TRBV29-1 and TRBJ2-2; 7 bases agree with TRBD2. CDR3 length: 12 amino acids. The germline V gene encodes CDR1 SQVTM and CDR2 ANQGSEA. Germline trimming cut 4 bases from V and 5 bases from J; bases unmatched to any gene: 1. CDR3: CSVGGGTGELFF. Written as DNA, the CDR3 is TGCAGCGTTGGGGGGGGGACCGGGGAGCTGTTTTTT.

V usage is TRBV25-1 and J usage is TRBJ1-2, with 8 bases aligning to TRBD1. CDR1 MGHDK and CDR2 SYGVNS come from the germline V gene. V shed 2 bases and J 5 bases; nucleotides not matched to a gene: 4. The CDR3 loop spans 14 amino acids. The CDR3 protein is CASSEDRQGYGYTF. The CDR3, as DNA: TGTGCCAGCAGTGAAGATCGACAGGGGTATGGCTACACCTTC.

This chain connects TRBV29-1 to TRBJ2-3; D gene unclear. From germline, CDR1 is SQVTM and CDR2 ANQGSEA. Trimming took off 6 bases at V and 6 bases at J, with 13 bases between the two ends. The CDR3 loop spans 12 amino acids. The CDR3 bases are TGCAGCGTGCCTGCGTCGTCGGATACGCAGTATTTT. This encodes CSVPASSDTQYF.

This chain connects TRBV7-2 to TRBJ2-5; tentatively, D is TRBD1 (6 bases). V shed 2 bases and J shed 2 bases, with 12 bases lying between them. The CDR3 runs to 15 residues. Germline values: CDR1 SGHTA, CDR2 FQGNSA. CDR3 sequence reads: CASSLLWGQQETQYF. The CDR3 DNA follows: TGTGCCAGCAGCTTATTGTGGGGGCAACAAGAGACCCAGTACTTC.

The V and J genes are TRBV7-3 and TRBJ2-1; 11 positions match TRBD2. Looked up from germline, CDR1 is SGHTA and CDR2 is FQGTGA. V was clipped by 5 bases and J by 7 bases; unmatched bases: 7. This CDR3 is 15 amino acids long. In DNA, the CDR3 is TGTGCCAGCAGCCGGGAGGGACTAGCGGAGAATGAGCAGTTCTTC. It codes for CASSREGLAENEQFF.